There are a few counts of the clone carrying this T cell receptor (beta chain). The antigen remains unidentified. The V gene lost 3 bases and the J gene lost 4 bases, with 9 bases spanning the gap. This CDR3 comprises 13 residues. Germline V gene lookup returns CDR1 SNHLY and CDR2 FYNNEI. This record comes from a study of blood T cells in healthy people across ages. PCR was performed a second time for roughly 7 to 12 cycles using a sample-barcoded 5' primer and a J-beta primer mix. Using its own MiXCR run on the 5' RACE reads, TCRdb lists one record per CDR3 protein. The sample contains 800,000 or so distinct CDR3 sequences, around 25% of which appear only once. Broader study findings: Researchers said unsorted PBMCs prevented a conclusive naive versus antigen-experienced comparison.

A further study also used this sample, focusing on T cells of mothers and their children.

This chain uses TRBV2 with TRBJ1-2; unclear D gene. This TCR derives from a boy under 18 in good health. The sequencing input was blood. The CDR3 reads CASSDDGSYGYTF. Here the CDR3 DNA reads TGTGCCAGCAGTGACGACGGGTCCTATGGCTACACCTTC.